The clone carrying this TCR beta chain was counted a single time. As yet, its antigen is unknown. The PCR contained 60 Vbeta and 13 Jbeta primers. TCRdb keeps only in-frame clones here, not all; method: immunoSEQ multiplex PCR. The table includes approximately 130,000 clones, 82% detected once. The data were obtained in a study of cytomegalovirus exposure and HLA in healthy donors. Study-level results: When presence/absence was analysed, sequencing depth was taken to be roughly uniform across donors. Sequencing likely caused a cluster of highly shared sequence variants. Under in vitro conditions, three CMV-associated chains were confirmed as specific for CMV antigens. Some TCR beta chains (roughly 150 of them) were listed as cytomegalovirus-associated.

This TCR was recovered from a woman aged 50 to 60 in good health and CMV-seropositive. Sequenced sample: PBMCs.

The CDR3 bases are TGTGCCAGCAGCTTATCTGGCAGGGTCACTGAAGCTTTCTTT. It yields the protein CASSLSGRVTEAFF. The rearrangement joins TRBV7-2 to TRBJ1-1; D perhaps matches TRBD1 (5 bases). Germline V gene data show CDR1 as SGHTA and CDR2 as FQGNSA. The ends were cut back, 2 bases at V and 4 bases at J, with 11 bases in the middle. The CDR3 extends over 14 amino acids.